These 15 T cell receptor beta chains share one sample of origin, sequenced in a study of regulatory dendritic cells for organ transplantation. The protocol was immunoSEQ multiplex PCR, while the TCRdb copy is restricted to in-frame clones and leaves out a portion. This sample yields 21,000 or so clones, of which 74% are seen a single time; approximately 0.97% belongs to the top ten. Sample: memory CD4+ T cells from blood. The subset here: CD45RO+ memory T cells. Source of these receptors: a human donor in good health.

Comments on this clone: One end of the junction is discordant with germline, which a read error may explain. This chain uses TRBV5-1 with TRBJ1-2; 12 bases map to TRBD1. Germline V gene sequence: CDR1 SGHRS, CDR2 YFSETQ. This CDR3 contains 14 residues. The CDR3 reads CASSPGTGGKGYTF. The CDR3 DNA reads as TGTGCCAGCAGTCCCGGGACAGGGGGCAAGGGCTACACCTTC.

The rearrangement uses TRBV5-1 and TRBJ2-6, with D possibly being TRBD1 (5 bases). The length of the CDR3 is 18 residues. CDR1 and CDR2 (germline): SGHRS, YFSETQ. The V gene lost 0 bases and the J gene lost 0 bases, with 13 bases spanning the gap. The CDR3 reads CASSLGGTERSGANVLTF. The CDR3 DNA reads as TGCGCCAGCAGCTTGGGGGGCACAGAACGCTCTGGGGCCAACGTCCTGACTTTC.

Only one count was recorded for this clone. V usage is TRBV19 and J usage is TRBJ2-5; 7 nucleotides agree with TRBD1. V lost 4 bases to trimming and J lost 4 bases; unmatched junction nucleotides: 9. The CDR3 extends over 15 amino acids. Germline V gene sequence: CDR1 LNHDA, CDR2 SQIVND (reference sequence). Here the CDR3 reads CASSRQRGGLETQYF. The DNA of the CDR3 is TGTGCCAGTAGTAGACAGAGAGGGGGCTTAGAGACCCAGTACTTC.

V usage is TRBV28 and J usage is TRBJ1-2, with D perhaps TRBD1 (5 bases). Germline V gene sequence: CDR1 MDHEN, CDR2 SYDVKM. V lost 6 bases, J lost 6 bases, and 11 bases lay in between. The CDR3 consists of 12 residues. CDR3 protein: CASRGAADGYTF. In nucleotides, the CDR3 is TGTGCCAGCAGAGGGGCTGCGGATGGCTACACCTTC.

The chain couples TRBV19 to TRBJ1-6, with D perhaps matching TRBD1 (6 bases). This CDR3 comprises 14 residues. Trimming left V 6 bases short and J 7 bases short, with 13 bases between. The germline V gene has CDR1 LNHDA and CDR2 SQIVND (reference sequence). The CDR3 DNA is TGTGCCAGTAGATCGGACAGATGGAATTCACCCCTCCACTTT. Residues: CASRSDRWNSPLHF.

CDR3 coding DNA: TGTGCCAGCAGTGAAAGGGGGACAGTTGGAAAACTGTTTTTT. Its protein product is CASSERGTVGKLFF. The chain couples TRBV2 to TRBJ1-4; 7 bases are shared with TRBD1. The V segment lost 2 bases and the J segment 10 bases; nucleotides outside the gene matches: 7. The length of the CDR3 is 14 residues. The V gene's germline CDR1 is SNHLY and CDR2 FYNNEI.

The genes are TRBV11-3 and TRBJ2-2; D may be TRBD1 (6 bases). Trimming removed 2 bases from V and 4 bases from J, with 14 bases in between. Germline V gives CDR1 SGHNT, CDR2 YENEEA. The CDR3 covers 16 residues. CDR3: CASSLPGRGSTGELFF. The CDR3, as DNA: TGTGCCAGCAGCTTACCCGGCAGGGGAAGCACCGGGGAGCTGTTTTTT.

The chain combines TRBV2 with TRBJ1-2, with 9 bases fitting TRBD1. The junction had 9 bases not matched to a gene; V was cut back by 4 bases and J by 3 bases. The CDR3 extends over 16 amino acids. Germline CDR1 is SNHLY and CDR2 is FYNNEI. The CDR3 DNA is TGTGCCAGCAGTGCCCCTTTTTGGACAGGGGACTATGGCTACACCTTC. Amino acids: CASSAPFWTGDYGYTF. The full variable domain, with the rest looked up from reference TRBV2 and TRBJ1-2, is EPEVTQTPSHQVTQMGQEVILRCVPISNHLYFYWYRQILGQKVEFLVSFYNNEISEKSEIFDDQFSVERPDGSNFTLKIRSTKLEDSAMYFCASSAPFWTGDYGYTFGSGTRLTVV.

The V gene is TRBV20-1, the J gene TRBJ2-1, with TRBD2 matching over 9 bases. This CDR3 is 11 amino acids long. J gave up 15 bases and V 5 bases, and 8 bases lay outside the gene matches. The germline gives CDR1 DFQATT, CDR2 SNEGSKA (reference sequence). The CDR3 loop is CSAGGLARVFF. In nucleotides, the CDR3 is TGCAGTGCTGGGGGACTAGCAAGAGTGTTCTTC.

In the case of this clone: The sample has other DNA sequences that encode this CDR3 too. This rearrangement joins TRBV27 to TRBJ1-1, with D tentatively TRBD1 (5 bases). CDR1 is MNHEY, CDR2 SMNVEV, per germline (reference sequence). Between the trimmed V and J ends, which lost 3 bases and 3 bases, there was a span of 11 bases. This CDR3 spans 14 amino acids. The chain's CDR3 is CASSFRGRDTEAFF. The CDR3 nucleotides read TGTGCCAGCAGTTTCCGAGGCAGGGACACTGAAGCTTTCTTT.

The chain carries TRBV12-2 and TRBJ1-1. TRBV12-2 is a documented pseudogene. The length of the CDR3 is 14 residues. CDR3 sequence reads: CASRFHLVNTEAFF. In nucleotides, the CDR3 is TGTGCAAGTCGCTTTCACTTGGTGAACACTGAAGCTTTCTTT.

The chain employs TRBV12-5 and TRBJ2-7, with 9 bases matching TRBD1. The germline CDR1 and CDR2 sequences are LGHNT and FRNRAP. The J segment lost 0 bases and the V segment lost 6 bases, leaving 6 bases of the junction unmatched. The CDR3 sequence is 15 residues long. The CDR3 nucleotides are TGTGCTAGTGGGGGACAGGGTTATAGCTCCTACGAGCAGTACTTC. It specifies CASGGQGYSSYEQYF.

The rearrangement joins TRBV9 to TRBJ2-2; weak D call: TRBD2 (6 bases). In germline, CDR1 is SGDLS, CDR2 YYNGEE. V lost 6 bases and J 2 bases, leaving 14 bases between the germline ends. CDR3 length: 15 residues. CDR3 nucleotide sequence: TGTGCCAGCACCCCGGGCGGGGCAAACACCGGGGAGCTGTTTTTT. Amino acids: CASTPGGANTGELFF.

The chain carries TRBV12-5 and TRBJ1-2; D may be TRBD1 (6 bases). CDR3 length equals 13 residues. The V and J ends lost 3 bases and 8 bases respectively, with 13 bases between them. Germline lookup yields CDR1 LGHNT and CDR2 FRNRAP. CDR3: CASGLGTGTGYTF. CDR3 bases: TGTGCTAGTGGTTTAGGGACCGGGACAGGCTACACCTTC.

The chain couples TRBV5-6 to TRBJ1-1; D gene unclear. The V end lost 3 bases, the J end lost 7 bases, and 7 bases lay between the germline ends. The CDR3 sequence is 11 residues long. The germline V gene encodes CDR1 SGHDT and CDR2 YYEEEE. As DNA, the CDR3 is TGTGCCAGCAGCTCGGGATTTGAAGCTTTCTTT. This translates into CASSSGFEAFF.